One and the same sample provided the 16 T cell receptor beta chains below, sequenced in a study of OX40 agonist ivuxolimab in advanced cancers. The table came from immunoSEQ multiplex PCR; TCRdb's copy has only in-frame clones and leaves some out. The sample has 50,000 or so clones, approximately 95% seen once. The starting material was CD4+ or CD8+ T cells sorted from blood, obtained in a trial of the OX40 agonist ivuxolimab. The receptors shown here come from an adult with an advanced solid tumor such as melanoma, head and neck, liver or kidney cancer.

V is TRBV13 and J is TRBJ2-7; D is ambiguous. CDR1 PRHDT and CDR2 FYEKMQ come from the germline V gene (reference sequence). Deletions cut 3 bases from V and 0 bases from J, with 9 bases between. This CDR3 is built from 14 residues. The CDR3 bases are TGTGCCAGCAGCTTGGTGTCCTACTCCTACGAGCAGTACTTC. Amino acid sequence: CASSLVSYSYEQYF.

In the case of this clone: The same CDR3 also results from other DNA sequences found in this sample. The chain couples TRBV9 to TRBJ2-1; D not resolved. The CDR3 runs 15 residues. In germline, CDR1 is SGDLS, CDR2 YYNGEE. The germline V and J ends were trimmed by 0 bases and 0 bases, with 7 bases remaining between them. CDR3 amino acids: CASSVGQSSYNEQFF. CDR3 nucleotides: TGTGCCAGCAGCGTAGGCCAGAGCTCCTACAATGAGCAGTTCTTC. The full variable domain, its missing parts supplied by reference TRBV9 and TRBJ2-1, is DSGVTQTPKHLITATGQRVTLRCSPRSGDLSVYWYQQSLDQGLQFLIQYYNGEERAKGNILERFSAQQFPDLHSELNLSSLELGDSALYFCASSVGQSSYNEQFFGPGTRLTVL.

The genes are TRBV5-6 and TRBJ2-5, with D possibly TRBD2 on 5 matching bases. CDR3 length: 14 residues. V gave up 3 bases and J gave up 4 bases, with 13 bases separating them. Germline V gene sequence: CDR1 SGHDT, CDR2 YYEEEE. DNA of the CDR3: TGTGCCAGCAGCTGGGCGGACTCCCTAGAGACCCAGTACTTC. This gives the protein CASSWADSLETQYF.

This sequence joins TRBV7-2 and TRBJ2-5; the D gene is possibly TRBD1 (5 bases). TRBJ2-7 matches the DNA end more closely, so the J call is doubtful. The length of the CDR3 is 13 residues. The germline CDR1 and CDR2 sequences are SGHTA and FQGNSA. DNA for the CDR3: TGTGCCAGCAGCTTAAGGAAGGGGAACGAGCAGTACTTC. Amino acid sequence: CASSLRKGNEQYF.

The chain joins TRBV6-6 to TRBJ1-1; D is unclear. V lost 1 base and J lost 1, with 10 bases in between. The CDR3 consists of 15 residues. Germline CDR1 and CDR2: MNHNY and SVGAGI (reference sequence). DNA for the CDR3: TGTGCCAGCAGTTACTTGGGTTTGCGGAACACTGAAGCTTTCTTT. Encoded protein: CASSYLGLRNTEAFF.

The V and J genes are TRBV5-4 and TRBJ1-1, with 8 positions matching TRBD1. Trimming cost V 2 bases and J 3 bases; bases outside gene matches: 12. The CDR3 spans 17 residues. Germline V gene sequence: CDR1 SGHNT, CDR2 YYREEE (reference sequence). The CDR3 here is CASSFGPTGQEDTEAFF. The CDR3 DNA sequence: TGTGCCAGCAGCTTTGGACCCACGGGACAGGAAGACACTGAAGCTTTCTTT.

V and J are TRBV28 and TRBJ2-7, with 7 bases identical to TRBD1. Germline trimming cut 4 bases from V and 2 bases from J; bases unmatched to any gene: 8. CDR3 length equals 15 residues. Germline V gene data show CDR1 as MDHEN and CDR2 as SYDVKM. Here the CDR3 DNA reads TGTGCCAGCAGTTACGAGGGACAGCCCACCTACGAGCAGTACTTC. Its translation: CASSYEGQPTYEQYF. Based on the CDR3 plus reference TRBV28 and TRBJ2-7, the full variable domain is DVKVTQSSRYLVKRTGEKVFLECVQDMDHENMFWYRQDPGLGLRLIYFSYDVKMKEKGDIPEGYSVSREKKERFSLILESASTNQTSMYLCASSYEGQPTYEQYFGPGTRLTVT.

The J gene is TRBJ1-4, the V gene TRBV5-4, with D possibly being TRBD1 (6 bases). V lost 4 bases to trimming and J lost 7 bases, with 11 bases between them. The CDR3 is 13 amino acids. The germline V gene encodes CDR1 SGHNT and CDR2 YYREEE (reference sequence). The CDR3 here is CASSGGTLEKLFF. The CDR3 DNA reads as TGTGCCAGCAGCGGTGGGACACTTGAAAAACTGTTTTTT.

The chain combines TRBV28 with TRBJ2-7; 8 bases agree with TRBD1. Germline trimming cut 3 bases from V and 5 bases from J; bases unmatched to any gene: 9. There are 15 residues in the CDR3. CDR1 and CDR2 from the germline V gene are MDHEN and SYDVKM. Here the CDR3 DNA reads TGTGCCAGCAGTTTCACCGGGACAGGAGATGACGAGCAGTACTTC. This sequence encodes CASSFTGTGDDEQYF.

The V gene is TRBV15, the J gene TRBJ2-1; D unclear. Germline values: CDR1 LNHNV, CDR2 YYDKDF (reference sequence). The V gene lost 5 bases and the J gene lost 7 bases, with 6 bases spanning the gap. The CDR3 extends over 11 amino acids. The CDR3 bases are TGTGCCACCAGCTGGACGAATGAGCAGTTCTTC. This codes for CATSWTNEQFF.

For the CDR3, the DNA is TGTGCCAGCAGCGTAGGAGGCACAGATACGCAGTATTTT. Amino acid sequence: CASSVGGTDTQYF. The rearrangement joins TRBV9 to TRBJ2-3; D unclear. The CDR3 extends over 13 amino acids. Trimming removed 0 bases from V and 1 base from J, with 3 bases in between. CDR1 and CDR2 from the germline V gene are SGDLS and YYNGEE.

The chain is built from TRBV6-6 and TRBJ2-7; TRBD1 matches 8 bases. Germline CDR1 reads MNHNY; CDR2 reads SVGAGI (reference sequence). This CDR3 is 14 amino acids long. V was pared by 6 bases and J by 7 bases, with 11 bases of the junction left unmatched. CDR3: CASRTGTGLLEQYF. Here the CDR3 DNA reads TGTGCCAGCAGGACCGGGACAGGCCTTTTGGAGCAGTACTTC.

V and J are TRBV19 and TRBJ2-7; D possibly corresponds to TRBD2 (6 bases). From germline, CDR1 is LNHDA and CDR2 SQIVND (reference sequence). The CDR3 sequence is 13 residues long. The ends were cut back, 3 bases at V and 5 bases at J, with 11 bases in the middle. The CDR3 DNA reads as TGTGCCAGTAGTATTTCCCGGAGGGACGAGCAGTACTTC. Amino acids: CASSISRRDEQYF. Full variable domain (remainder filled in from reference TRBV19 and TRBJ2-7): DGGITQSPKYLFRKEGQNVTLSCEQNLNHDAMYWYRQDPGQGLRLIYYSQIVNDFQKGDIAEGYSVSREKKESFPLTVTSAQKNPTAFYLCASSISRRDEQYFGPGTRLTVT.

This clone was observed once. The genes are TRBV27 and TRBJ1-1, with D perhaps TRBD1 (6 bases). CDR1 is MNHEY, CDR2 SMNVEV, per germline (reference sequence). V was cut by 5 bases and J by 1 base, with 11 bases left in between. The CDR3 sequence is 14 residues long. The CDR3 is CASSLQGSNTEAFF. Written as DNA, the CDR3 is TGTGCCAGCAGTCTACAGGGATCGAACACTGAAGCTTTCTTT.

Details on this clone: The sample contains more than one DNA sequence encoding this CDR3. The CDR3 loop is CASSVGGDNQPQHF. The DNA of the CDR3 is TGTGCCAGCAGCGTAGGGGGGGATAATCAGCCCCAGCATTTT. The chain joins TRBV9 to TRBJ1-5; possible D gene TRBD1, 5 bases. The germline V gene has CDR1 SGDLS and CDR2 YYNGEE. V gave up 0 bases and J gave up 4 bases, with 8 bases separating them. The CDR3 spans 14 residues.

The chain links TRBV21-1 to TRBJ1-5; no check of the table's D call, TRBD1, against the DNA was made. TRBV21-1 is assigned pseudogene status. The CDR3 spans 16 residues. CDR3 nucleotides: TGTGCCAGCAGCAAAGCGTCAGGGGTGAACAATCAGCCCCAGCATTTT. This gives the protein CASSKASGVNNQPQHF.